Sequencing of this T cell receptor (beta chain) was carried out in a study of T cell responses to AZD1222 COVID-19 vaccine. Turning to the study itself: Pooled in the analysis were second doses at about 4 or about 12 weeks.

Profiled with immunoSEQ multiplex PCR; TCRdb holds only in-frame clones, not every one. The repertoire holds under 200,000 clones, with over 80% as singletons. Study-wide points: The span of vaccine-associated CD4 TCRs extended across spike, with dominance at 160-218 and 743-854. Possibly, clonal diversity was underestimated; donors were largely white British and included more females. Spike-specific TCR repertoires showed rising breadth and depth after two AZD1222 doses.

Germline V gene data show CDR1 as MDHEN and CDR2 as SYDVKM. The CDR3 sequence is 16 residues long. V was cut by 3 bases and J by 4 bases, with 15 bases left in between. This clone was seen just once. The antigen is unknown. The sequence came from an adult in good health. Here the sequenced sample was peripheral blood, taken on day 0 of AZD1222 vaccination. The chain employs TRBV28 and TRBJ2-2; TRBD1 is a possible D gene (7 bases). The CDR3 DNA is TGTGCCAGCAGTTTTCGGAGGGGGCGGGTCACCGGGGAGCTGTTTTTT. Protein: CASSFRRGRVTGELFF.